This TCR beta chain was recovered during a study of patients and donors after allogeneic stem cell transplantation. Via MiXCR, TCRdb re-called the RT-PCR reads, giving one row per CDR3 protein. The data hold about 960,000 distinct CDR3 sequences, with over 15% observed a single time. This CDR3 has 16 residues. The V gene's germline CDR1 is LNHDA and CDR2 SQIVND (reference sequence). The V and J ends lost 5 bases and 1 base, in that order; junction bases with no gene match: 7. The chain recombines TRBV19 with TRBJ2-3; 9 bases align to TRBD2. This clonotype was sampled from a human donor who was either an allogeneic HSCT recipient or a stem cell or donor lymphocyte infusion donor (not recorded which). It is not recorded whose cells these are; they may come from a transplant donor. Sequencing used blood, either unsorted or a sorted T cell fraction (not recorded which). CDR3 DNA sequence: TGTGCCAGTAGTTCCGGACGGACTAGCGGCACAGATACGCAGTATTTT. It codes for CASSSGRTSGTDTQYF.